The 3 T cell receptor beta chains given below trace back to one sample, sequenced in a study of technical replicates of blood from a few donors. Clones were read by immunoSEQ multiplex PCR, and TCRdb kept only the in-frame ones, dropping some. The data contain about 88,000 clones, 85% to 95% of them singletons. Sample: T cells isolated from PBMCs. The source of these receptors is a human donor in good health.

The CDR3 spells CASSDYRGQGYNEQFF. The CDR3 nucleotides read TGTGCCAGCAGTGACTATAGGGGACAGGGTTACAATGAGCAGTTCTTC. The chain combines TRBV25-1 with TRBJ2-1, with TRBD1 matching over 9 bases. CDR1 is MGHDK, CDR2 SYGVNS, per germline. CDR3 length: 16 residues. V shed 3 bases, J shed 4 bases, and the junction held 7 bases outside the gene matches.

This chain connects TRBV27 to TRBJ2-1; TRBD2 matches 10 bases. Germline CDR1 MNHEY, CDR2 SMNVEV (reference sequence). V shed 4 bases and J 1 base; nucleotides not matched to a gene: 7. The CDR3 spans 17 residues. Here the CDR3 DNA reads TGTGCCAGCAGTTCCGCTCTAGCGGGAGTATCCTACAATGAGCAGTTCTTC. Protein product: CASSSALAGVSYNEQFF.

This clone appeared a single time. This chain uses TRBV5-1 with TRBJ1-1; TRBD1 might be the D (5 bases). In germline, CDR1 is SGHRS, CDR2 YFSETQ. The CDR3 extends over 14 amino acids. Trimming took 0 bases from V and 6 from J, leaving 12 bases between them. CDR3 DNA sequence: TGCGCCAGCAGCTTGGAAGGGGCAAAGGCTGAAGCTTTCTTT. Its translation: CASSLEGAKAEAFF.